A few counts support the clone carrying this T cell receptor (beta chain). Antigen specificity is unknown. The CDR3 loop spans 15 amino acids. Germline CDR1 and CDR2: DFQATT and SNEGSKA (reference sequence). V shed 7 bases and J shed 1 base, with 17 bases lying between them. The data are from a study of CD8 T cells in ankylosing spondylitis. Study-level points and caveats: As for the disease-linked clones, they showed a CD8+ phenotype and occurred at relatively low frequencies in peripheral blood. Among TCR beta sequences, a motif of several highly homologous variants appeared characteristic of ankylosing spondylitis blood.

Quantitative barcoded 5'-RACE was used to prepare TCR beta libraries. TCRdb analysed the 5' RACE reads with MiXCR anew, one entry per CDR3 protein. Of some 300,000 distinct CDR3 sequences listed, 20% are singletons. The V call is TRBV20-1, the J call TRBJ2-1, with D possibly matching TRBD1 (5 bases). The receptor was derived from a female donor with ankylosing spondylitis or in good health (not recorded which). Source material: blood, either unsorted or a sorted T cell fraction (not recorded which). The CDR3 protein is CSVGVLTRSYNEQFF. The CDR3 DNA is TGCAGTGTAGGGGTCTTGACTCGATCCTACAATGAGCAGTTCTTC.